This passage covers 20 T cell receptor beta chains from one sample sequenced in a study of blood T cell repertoires in COVID-19. Profiled with immunoSEQ multiplex PCR; TCRdb holds only in-frame clones, not every one. The sample holds about 74,000 clones, approximately 76% seen once. Source material: peripheral blood. These receptors were obtained from a man aged 70-80 years with active or convalescent COVID-19.

V and J are TRBV30 and TRBJ1-2; D call uncertain. CDR3 length: 14 residues. The germline gives CDR1 GTSNPN, CDR2 SVGIG (reference sequence). With 3 bases removed from V and 0 bases from J, the gap between germline ends came to 11 bases. In DNA form, the CDR3 reads TGTGCCTGGAGAGGAGGGTACCCTAACTATGGCTACACCTTC. The encoded protein is CAWRGGYPNYGYTF.

This chain uses TRBV6-5 with TRBJ2-2, with TRBD2 matching 9 bases. The V gene's germline CDR1 is MNHEY and CDR2 SVGAGI. J gave up 15 bases and V 4 bases, and 9 bases lay outside the gene matches. This CDR3 spans 13 amino acids. This CDR3 is CASSFRTREGLFF. CDR3 sequence (DNA): TGTGCCAGCAGTTTTCGTACGCGGGAGGGGTTGTTTTTT.

The genes are TRBV12-3 or TRBV12-4 and TRBJ1-6; no firm D call. The CDR3 is 13 amino acids. Trimming cost V 3 bases and J 10 bases, with 10 bases left between them. CDR3 in amino acids: CASSFRVESPLHF. The CDR3 bases are TGTGCCAGCAGTTTCCGGGTTGAATCACCCCTCCACTTT.

V and J are TRBV5-1 and TRBJ1-2; 11 bases map to TRBD1. The CDR3 is 14 amino acids. Trimming at V came to 3 bases and at J to 4 bases, leaving 2 bases not matched to a gene. Germline CDR1 SGHRS, CDR2 YFSETQ. DNA of the CDR3: TGCGCCAGCAGCTCCGGGACAGGGGGCTATGGCTACACCTTC. As protein: CASSSGTGGYGYTF.

This sequence joins TRBV3-1 (or the pseudogene TRBV3-2) and TRBJ1-4; D not certain. V lost 4 bases, J lost 5 bases, and 17 bases lay in between. The CDR3 length is 16 residues. Germline V gene data show CDR1 as LGHDT and CDR2 as YNNKEL (reference sequence). CDR3 nucleotides: TGTGCCAGCAGCCCGGCATTCAACAGTAGGAATGAAAAACTGTTTTTT. Amino acids: CASSPAFNSRNEKLFF.

V gene TRBV30 combines with J gene TRBJ2-3; 7 positions agree with TRBD1. Germline V gene lookup returns CDR1 GTSNPN and CDR2 SVGIG (reference sequence). The CDR3 totals 13 residues. Trimming removed 5 bases from V and 7 bases from J; junction bases left unmatched: 9. CDR3 protein: CAWGLGTANTQYF. Written as DNA, the CDR3 is TGTGCCTGGGGGCTCGGGACAGCTAATACGCAGTATTTT.

The chain is built from TRBV13 and TRBJ2-3; D is perhaps TRBD1 (6 bases). Germline assignment: CDR1 PRHDT and CDR2 FYEKMQ (reference sequence). The V end was cut by 5 bases, the J end by 9 bases, with 18 bases between. CDR3 length: 14 residues. This chain's CDR3 is CASSPTGSGRTQYF. CDR3 nucleotides: TGTGCCAGCAGCCCGACAGGATCAGGACGAACGCAGTATTTT.

V is TRBV5-1 and J is TRBJ2-2; 10 bases align to TRBD2. The germline CDR1 and CDR2 sequences are SGHRS and YFSETQ. Germline trimming cut 2 bases from V and 2 bases from J; bases unmatched to any gene: 9. The CDR3 totals 18 residues. CDR3 nucleotides: TGCGCCAGCAGCTTTAGTTCTAGCGGGGGCTATAACACCGGGGAGCTGTTTTTT. Translating gives CASSFSSSGGYNTGELFF.

The rearrangement links TRBV2 to TRBJ1-2; D perhaps matches TRBD1 (5 bases). Looked up from germline, CDR1 is SNHLY and CDR2 is FYNNEI. V was pared by 10 bases and J by 2 bases, with 11 bases between. The CDR3 has 12 residues. The CDR3: CAISQGNYGYTF. In DNA, the CDR3 is TGTGCCATCAGCCAGGGAAACTATGGCTACACCTTC.

The chain recombines TRBV5-1 with TRBJ1-5; 7 bases align to TRBD1. Germline CDR1 SGHRS, CDR2 YFSETQ. CDR3 length equals 16 residues. Trimming took 0 bases from V and 1 from J; bases not matched to a gene: 4. This CDR3 is CASSLGPRGSNQPQHF. The CDR3 DNA reads TGCGCCAGCAGCTTGGGCCCCAGGGGGAGCAATCAGCCCCAGCATTTT.

This chain connects TRBV3-1 (or the pseudogene TRBV3-2) to TRBJ2-1; 10 bases line up with TRBD2. Trimming took 1 base from V and 8 from J; bases not matched to a gene: 11. There are 17 residues in the CDR3. Germline CDR1 and CDR2: LGHDT and YNNKEL (reference sequence). The CDR3 loop is CASSQGASGGPLDEQFF. CDR3 bases: TGTGCCAGCAGCCAAGGGGCTAGCGGGGGCCCGTTGGATGAGCAGTTCTTC.

The chain links TRBV7-7 to TRBJ2-5; 14 bases match TRBD2. Germline values: CDR1 SSHAT, CDR2 FNYEAQ (reference sequence). V trimming: 5 bases; J trimming: 4 bases; junction bases outside the gene matches: 3. This CDR3 has 15 amino acids. The CDR3: CASSQGLAGVETQYF. CDR3 sequence (DNA): TGTGCCAGCAGCCAGGGACTAGCGGGGGTAGAGACCCAGTACTTC. The entire variable domain, with the rest obtained from reference TRBV7-7 and TRBJ2-5, is as follows: GAGVSQSPRYKVTKRGQDVTLRCDPISSHATLYWYQQALGQGPEFLTYFNYEAQPDKSGLPSDRFSAERPEGSISTLTIQRTEQRDSAMYRCASSQGLAGVETQYFGPGTRLLVL.

The chain uses TRBV5-4 and TRBJ2-1, with 11 bases identical to TRBD1. This CDR3 spans 19 amino acids. Germline V lookup: CDR1 SGHNT, CDR2 YYREEE (reference sequence). V lost 4 bases, J lost 2 bases, and 14 bases stayed unmatched. CDR3 in amino acids: CASSPRDRGRFGAYNEQFF. The CDR3 DNA reads TGTGCCAGCAGCCCCCGGGACAGGGGGAGGTTCGGGGCCTACAATGAGCAGTTCTTC.

The chain links TRBV19 to TRBJ1-2; a possible D gene is TRBD1 (6 bases). Germline V gene sequence: CDR1 LNHDA, CDR2 SQIVND (reference sequence). The CDR3 covers 14 residues. V lost 1 base and J 8 bases, leaving 14 bases between the germline ends. The CDR3 DNA follows: TGTGCCAGTAGTATAGGGACAGCCAACGAAGGCTACACCTTC. Translating gives CASSIGTANEGYTF.

This clone appeared a few times. The V gene is TRBV3-1 (or the pseudogene TRBV3-2), the J gene TRBJ1-6; D not certain. This CDR3 spans 17 amino acids. Trimming pared 0 bases from V and 8 bases from J, leaving 17 bases between. In germline, CDR1 is LGHDT, CDR2 YNNKEL (reference sequence). Written as DNA, the CDR3 is TGTGCCAGCAGCCAAGATAACTCCTGGTTATCGCATTCACCCCTCCACTTT. Its protein product is CASSQDNSWLSHSPLHF.

V gene TRBV12-3 or TRBV12-4 combines with J gene TRBJ1-5; 7 bases map to TRBD1. Germline trimming cut 7 bases from V and 6 bases from J; bases unmatched to any gene: 6. The CDR3 is made up of 13 amino acids. The CDR3 is CASKRQGSQPQHF. CDR3 nucleotides: TGTGCCAGCAAACGACAGGGCAGTCAGCCCCAGCATTTT.

This clone has only a few counts. The gene calls are TRBV5-1 and TRBJ2-2; TRBD2 matches at 9 bases. The CDR3 contains 13 residues. Germline CDR1 is SGHRS and CDR2 is YFSETQ. Trimming at V came to 9 bases and at J to 3 bases, leaving 3 bases not matched to a gene. CDR3 coding DNA: TGCGCCACCCGCGGGGGGGACACCGGGGAGCTGTTTTTT. This encodes CATRGGDTGELFF.

The table lists this clone with many counts. The chain couples TRBV27 to TRBJ2-2; the match to TRBD1 covers 7 bases. The CDR3 is made up of 22 amino acids. In germline, CDR1 is MNHEY, CDR2 SMNVEV (reference sequence). J gave up 3 bases and V 0 bases, and 22 bases lay outside the gene matches. The CDR3 DNA is TGTGCCAGCAGTTTATCCATACTCAAGACAGGGACGACTTATCGGGACACCGGGGAGCTGTTTTTT. Encoded protein: CASSLSILKTGTTYRDTGELFF.

The table lists this clone with a count of one. The chain uses TRBV28 and TRBJ2-5; 8 nucleotides agree with TRBD1. This CDR3 has 15 amino acids. V lost 10 bases to trimming and J lost 5 bases; unmatched junction nucleotides: 15. Germline CDR1 and CDR2: MDHEN and SYDVKM. CDR3 sequence: CATRRGRGRLETQYF. DNA for the CDR3: TGTGCCACCAGGAGGGGCAGGGGGCGTCTGGAGACCCAGTACTTC.

This clone was seen once. The chain couples TRBV19 to TRBJ1-5; D not resolved. Germline V gene lookup returns CDR1 LNHDA and CDR2 SQIVND (reference sequence). CDR3 length equals 15 residues. V lost 6 bases to trimming and J lost 2 bases, with 14 bases between them. CDR3 bases: TGTGCCAGTAGGGATGAGGGAGTGGGCAATCAGCCCCAGCATTTT. It yields the protein CASRDEGVGNQPQHF.